The 31 T cell receptor beta chains in this list originate from one sample, sequenced in a study of T cell responses to AZD1222 COVID-19 vaccine. Generated by immunoSEQ multiplex PCR, the TCRdb table keeps only in-frame clones and is missing some. Of fewer than 200,000 clones detected, 88% appear once; the ten largest clones hold about 4.3%. This sample comprised peripheral blood, obtained 28 days after the second AZD1222 dose. The receptor source for this set is an adult who received the AZD1222 COVID-19 vaccine.

This clone has just a few counts. This chain links TRBV27 with TRBJ1-2; D uncertain. This CDR3 comprises 12 residues. Germline CDR1 reads MNHEY; CDR2 reads SMNVEV (reference sequence). Between the trimmed V and J ends, which lost 3 bases and 8 bases, there was a span of 10 bases. The CDR3 bases are TGTGCCAGCAGTTTGCCGGGGAGCGGCTACACCTTC. Translating gives CASSLPGSGYTF.

The V gene is TRBV7-9, the J gene TRBJ1-5, with 9 positions matching TRBD1. Germline trimming cut 7 bases from V and 9 bases from J; bases unmatched to any gene: 4. Germline lookup yields CDR1 SEHNR and CDR2 FQNEAQ (reference sequence). CDR3 length equals 12 residues. This CDR3 is CASTGTGTPQHF. The DNA of the CDR3 is TGTGCCAGCACCGGGACAGGGACGCCCCAGCATTTT. The variable domain in full, with the rest retrieved from reference TRBV7-9 and TRBJ1-5, is DTGVSQNPRHKITKRGQNVTFRCDPISEHNRLYWYRQTLGQGPEFLTYFQNEAQLEKSRLLSDRFSAERPKGSFSTLEIQRTEQGDSAMYLCASTGTGTPQHFGDGTRLSIL.

The chain couples TRBV6-2 or TRBV6-3 to TRBJ2-6; D possibly corresponds to TRBD1 (5 bases). V was shortened by 2 bases and J by 4 bases, with 9 bases between the two germline ends. Germline loops: CDR1 MNHEY, CDR2 SVGEGT. The CDR3 is 15 amino acids. CDR3: CASSYQGYGANVLTF. In DNA, the CDR3 is TGTGCCAGCAGTTACCAGGGTTACGGGGCCAACGTCCTGACTTTC.

This chain uses TRBV27 with TRBJ1-2; 7 bases map to TRBD1. Germline V gives CDR1 MNHEY, CDR2 SMNVEV (reference sequence). CDR3 length: 13 amino acids. V lost 2 bases, J lost 6 bases, and 3 bases stayed unmatched. The DNA for the CDR3 is TGTGCCAGCAGTTTAGGGACAGCGGATGGCTACACCTTC. It codes for CASSLGTADGYTF.

This clone has a single count. V gene TRBV28 combines with J gene TRBJ1-2; no clear D. The germline gives CDR1 MDHEN, CDR2 SYDVKM. CDR3 length: 13 amino acids. V lost 4 bases and J lost 8, with 14 bases in between. DNA for the CDR3: TGTGCCAGCAGTTGGGATTCTTCCTCGGGCTACACCTTC. Translating it yields CASSWDSSSGYTF.

The CDR3 loop is CASSLGAGGYEQYF. CDR3 sequence (DNA): TGTGCCAGCAGCTTGGGAGCAGGGGGCTACGAGCAGTACTTC. The chain uses TRBV5-6 and TRBJ2-7; TRBD1 matches 7 bases. V trimming: 0 bases; J trimming: 3 bases; junction bases outside the gene matches: 3. This CDR3 has 14 residues. Germline CDR1 SGHDT, CDR2 YYEEEE.

The CDR3 nucleotides are TGTGCCAGCATCCTGACGGGGGTTAACTATGGCTACACCTTC. It encodes CASILTGVNYGYTF. The rearrangement joins TRBV7-9 to TRBJ1-2, with TRBD1 as a possible D gene (5 bases). Trimming shortened V by 7 bases and J by 1 base, and 13 bases separated the two germline ends. The germline V gene has CDR1 SEHNR and CDR2 FQNEAQ (reference sequence). The CDR3 totals 14 residues.

The rearrangement uses TRBV27 and TRBJ2-1; 12 bases line up with TRBD2. CDR3 length: 15 amino acids. The germline gives CDR1 MNHEY, CDR2 SMNVEV (reference sequence). Unmatched junction bases numbered 8, after V lost 6 bases and J lost 8 bases. The CDR3 protein is CASRGLAGGQYEQFF. DNA of the CDR3: TGTGCCAGCAGAGGGCTAGCGGGGGGGCAGTATGAGCAGTTCTTC.

In this sample, this clone turned up a few times. The chain links TRBV9 to TRBJ1-3; TRBD1 matches at 8 bases. The CDR3 totals 17 residues. Germline lookup yields CDR1 SGDLS and CDR2 YYNGEE. J was trimmed by 4 bases and V by 0 bases; bases with no gene match: 9. Written as DNA, the CDR3 is TGTGCCAGCAGCGTAGGGTCAGGGGGCAGTTCGGGAAACACCATATATTTT. Translated: CASSVGSGGSSGNTIYF. The variable domain in full, completed from reference TRBV9 and TRBJ1-3, reads DSGVTQTPKHLITATGQRVTLRCSPRSGDLSVYWYQQSLDQGLQFLIQYYNGEERAKGNILERFSAQQFPDLHSELNLSSLELGDSALYFCASSVGSGGSSGNTIYFGEGSWLTVV.

V gene TRBV9 combines with J gene TRBJ2-3; 7 nucleotides agree with TRBD2. CDR1 and CDR2 (germline): SGDLS, YYNGEE. Unmatched junction bases numbered 13, after V lost 4 bases and J lost 5 bases. The CDR3 contains 16 residues. The CDR3 here is CASSSLRSGAGDTQYF. The CDR3 DNA reads as TGTGCCAGCAGCTCCCTGAGGAGCGGGGCGGGAGATACGCAGTATTTT.

The rearrangement uses TRBV27 and TRBJ1-2, with 8 bases lining up with TRBD1. V lost 5 bases and J lost 3; bases outside the gene matches: 8. This CDR3 contains 15 residues. CDR1 MNHEY and CDR2 SMNVEV come from the germline V gene (reference sequence). CDR3 sequence (DNA): TGTGCCAGCAGTATTAACAGGGGGGGCTACTATGGCTACACCTTC. Its protein product is CASSINRGGYYGYTF.

The J gene is TRBJ2-1, the V gene TRBV27; TRBD2 is a possible D gene (6 bases). CDR3 length: 16 amino acids. With 5 bases removed from V and 2 bases from J, the gap between germline ends came to 16 bases. The germline gives CDR1 MNHEY, CDR2 SMNVEV (reference sequence). In nucleotides, the CDR3 is TGTGCCAGCAGTCCCCTCAGCGGGCCCACCTACAATGAGCAGTTCTTC. It encodes CASSPLSGPTYNEQFF.

The rearrangement uses TRBV9 and TRBJ2-1; D remains ambiguous. The CDR3 runs 13 residues. Germline CDR1 reads SGDLS; CDR2 reads YYNGEE. Trimming shortened V by 0 bases and J by 8 bases, and 9 bases separated the two germline ends. Here the CDR3 DNA reads TGTGCCAGCAGCGTAGCTTCCGGCGATGAGCAGTTCTTC. Residues: CASSVASGDEQFF. Supplemented by reference TRBV9 and TRBJ2-1, the full variable domain reads DSGVTQTPKHLITATGQRVTLRCSPRSGDLSVYWYQQSLDQGLQFLIQYYNGEERAKGNILERFSAQQFPDLHSELNLSSLELGDSALYFCASSVASGDEQFFGPGTRLTVL.

V gene TRBV6-5 combines with J gene TRBJ2-2, with TRBD2 matching 12 bases. The CDR3 length is 15 residues. Unmatched junction bases numbered 3, after V lost 7 bases and J lost 3 bases. Germline assignment: CDR1 MNHEY and CDR2 SVGAGI. In DNA form, the CDR3 reads TGTGCCAGCAATCGACTAGCGGGGGACACCGGGGAGCTGTTTTTT. Its protein is CASNRLAGDTGELFF.

The J gene is TRBJ1-5, the V gene TRBV19; 7 bases map to TRBD1. The germline CDR1 and CDR2 sequences are LNHDA and SQIVND (reference sequence). Trimming took 4 bases from V and 4 from J; bases not matched to a gene: 1. The CDR3 is 13 residues long. CDR3 bases: TGTGCCAGTAGTAACAGGGGTAATCAGCCCCAGCATTTT. Amino acids: CASSNRGNQPQHF.

The J gene is TRBJ1-1, the V gene TRBV28, with 9 bases fitting TRBD1. Germline CDR1 is MDHEN and CDR2 is SYDVKM. V lost 6 bases and J lost 6; bases outside the gene matches: 8. This CDR3 contains 14 residues. The CDR3 bases are TGTGCCAGCAGATTACAGGGGGCTGGATCTGAAGCTTTCTTT. Translated: CASRLQGAGSEAFF.

V usage is TRBV3-1 (or the pseudogene TRBV3-2) and J usage is TRBJ2-3, with 8 bases fitting TRBD2. This CDR3 region has 14 residues. CDR1 is LGHDT and CDR2 is YNNKEL in the germline V gene (reference sequence). V was pared by 10 bases and J by 2 bases, with 8 bases of the junction left unmatched. The CDR3 DNA is TGTGCCACCTTTAGCGGGATACTCACAGATACGCAGTATTTT. Its protein product is CATFSGILTDTQYF.

The chain employs TRBV5-3 and TRBJ1-2, with D possibly TRBD1 on 5 matching bases. TRBV5-3 is sorted into the ORF group, with uncertain function. V lost 4 bases and J lost 4, with 14 bases in between. The length of the CDR3 is 14 residues. The CDR3 sequence: CARSLGRGLYGYTF. In DNA, the CDR3 is TGTGCCAGAAGCCTGGGGCGGGGACTCTATGGCTACACCTTC.

The chain carries TRBV28 and TRBJ1-5; weak D call: TRBD1 (6 bases). Germline V gives CDR1 MDHEN, CDR2 SYDVKM. CDR3 length: 19 amino acids. V lost 2 bases, J lost 2 bases, and 22 bases lay in between. DNA of the CDR3: TGTGCCAGCAGTTTAGGGGCAGGTCGGGGGCTGGAGGGCAATCAGCCCCAGCATTTT. Translating it yields CASSLGAGRGLEGNQPQHF.

The J gene is TRBJ2-7, the V gene TRBV7-2; TRBD2 aligns across 7 bases. V trimming: 2 bases; J trimming: 3 bases; junction bases outside the gene matches: 1. This CDR3 is built from 13 residues. Germline loops: CDR1 SGHTA, CDR2 FQGNSA. This CDR3 reads CASSLTSDYEQYF. As DNA, the CDR3 is TGTGCCAGCAGCTTAACTAGCGACTACGAGCAGTACTTC.

The chain employs TRBV4-3 and TRBJ1-1; TRBD1 is a possible D gene (6 bases). CDR1 and CDR2 from the germline V gene are LGHNA and YSLEER. V shed 3 bases and J shed 11 bases, with 16 bases lying between them. The CDR3 has 13 amino acids. CDR3 nucleotide sequence: TGCGCCAGCAGCCAGCAACAGGGTGTGAGGGCTTTCTTT. As protein: CASSQQQGVRAFF.

This chain links TRBV7-9 with TRBJ2-3, with 9 bases that match TRBD1. From germline, CDR1 is SEHNR and CDR2 FQNEAQ (reference sequence). V dropped 5 bases and J dropped 4; count of bases not matched to a gene: 1. This CDR3 has 13 amino acids. The DNA of the CDR3 is TGTGCCAGCAGCCGGGACAGGGCAGATACGCAGTATTTT. It yields the protein CASSRDRADTQYF. Using reference TRBV7-9 and TRBJ2-3 for the parts outside the CDR3, the full variable domain is DTGVSQNPRHKITKRGQNVTFRCDPISEHNRLYWYRQTLGQGPEFLTYFQNEAQLEKSRLLSDRFSAERPKGSFSTLEIQRTEQGDSAMYLCASSRDRADTQYFGPGTRLTVL.

This chain joins TRBV3-1 (or the pseudogene TRBV3-2) and TRBJ1-6, with D maybe TRBD1 (6 bases). CDR3 length: 14 amino acids. The V end was cut by 1 base, the J end by 8 bases, with 9 bases between. CDR1 is LGHDT and CDR2 is YNNKEL in the germline V gene (reference sequence). The CDR3 sequence: CASSQANRDSPLHF. The DNA of the CDR3 is TGTGCCAGCAGCCAAGCCAACAGGGATTCACCCCTCCACTTT.

J is TRBJ1-6 and V is TRBV27; a weak D match, TRBD1 (6 bases). CDR1 is MNHEY and CDR2 is SMNVEV in the germline V gene (reference sequence). The length of the CDR3 is 15 residues. V lost 6 bases, J lost 1 base, and 10 bases lay in between. Written as DNA, the CDR3 is TGTGCCAGCAGGCAGGGGAGGTCCTATAATTCACCCCTCCACTTT. This encodes CASRQGRSYNSPLHF.

This chain links TRBV7-9 with TRBJ2-7; D possibly uses TRBD1 or TRBD2 (5 bases each). Between the trimmed V and J ends, which lost 5 bases and 2 bases, there was a span of 13 bases. CDR1 is SEHNR and CDR2 is FQNEAQ in the germline V gene (reference sequence). The CDR3 has 14 amino acids. This CDR3 reads CASSLNRDPYEQYF. The DNA for the CDR3 is TGTGCCAGCAGCCTAAACCGGGACCCCTACGAGCAGTACTTC.

This clone was detected only a few times. This chain joins TRBV4-1 and TRBJ1-3; possible D gene TRBD1, 6 bases. V was cut by 4 bases and J by 4 bases, with 14 bases left in between. The CDR3 length is 15 residues. CDR1 is MGHRA and CDR2 is YSYEKL in the germline V gene. This CDR3 is CASSPSGTLGNTIYF. The CDR3 DNA reads TGCGCCAGCAGCCCTTCCGGGACACTCGGAAACACCATATATTTT.

This chain uses TRBV27 with TRBJ2-7; 7 positions match TRBD2. The CDR3 spans 17 residues. The V segment lost 1 base and the J segment 5 bases; nucleotides outside the gene matches: 14. Germline V gene data show CDR1 as MNHEY and CDR2 as SMNVEV (reference sequence). The CDR3 nucleotides are TGTGCCAGCAGTTTATATCGGGGCGGCCCGGGAGGTGACGAGCAGTACTTC. Translated, it gives CASSLYRGGPGGDEQYF.

The V gene is TRBV9, the J gene TRBJ1-2; perhaps TRBD1 as D (5 bases). This CDR3 is 14 amino acids long. Germline V gene sequence: CDR1 SGDLS, CDR2 YYNGEE. V lost 7 bases to trimming and J lost 1 base, with 14 bases between them. CDR3 amino acids: CASRATEDNYGYTF. The CDR3 DNA reads as TGTGCCAGCCGGGCGACAGAGGATAACTATGGCTACACCTTC.

This chain connects TRBV19 to TRBJ1-2, with D possibly being TRBD1 (5 bases). Germline lookup yields CDR1 LNHDA and CDR2 SQIVND (reference sequence). This CDR3 region has 13 residues. The V end lost 3 bases, the J end lost 5 bases, and 10 bases lay between the germline ends. The CDR3: CASSMDNRYGYTF. The CDR3 coding sequence is TGTGCCAGTAGTATGGACAATCGATATGGCTACACCTTC.

The genes are TRBV7-8 and TRBJ1-1, with D perhaps TRBD1 (5 bases). CDR1 is SGHVS, CDR2 FQNEAQ, per germline. V was pared by 1 base and J by 4 bases, with 10 bases between. The CDR3 is made up of 14 amino acids. CDR3 sequence: CASSLVTVSTEAFF. The CDR3 DNA is TGTGCCAGCAGCTTAGTGACAGTGAGCACTGAAGCTTTCTTT.

This chain joins TRBV5-4 and TRBJ2-7, with TRBD2 matching over 13 bases. From germline, CDR1 is SGHNT and CDR2 YYREEE (reference sequence). The V gene end was trimmed by 0 bases and the J gene end by 5 bases; junction bases not matched to a gene: 2. This CDR3 is built from 15 residues. CDR3 DNA: TGTGCCAGCAGCTTGGGGGGGACTAGCGGGGACGAGCAGTACTTC. Translation gives CASSLGGTSGDEQYF.